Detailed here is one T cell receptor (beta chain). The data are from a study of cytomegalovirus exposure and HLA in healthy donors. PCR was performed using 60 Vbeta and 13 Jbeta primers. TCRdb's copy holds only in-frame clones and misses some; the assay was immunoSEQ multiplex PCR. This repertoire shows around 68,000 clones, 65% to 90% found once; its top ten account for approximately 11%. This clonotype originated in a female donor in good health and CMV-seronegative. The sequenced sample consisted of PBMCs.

The CDR3 is CASSISRGRRYSTEAFF. In DNA, the CDR3 is TGTGCCAGTAGTATAAGCAGGGGACGTAGGTATAGCACTGAAGCTTTCTTT. The V and J genes are TRBV19 and TRBJ1-1, with D tentatively TRBD1 (6 bases). The germline V gene has CDR1 LNHDA and CDR2 SQIVND (reference sequence). This CDR3 contains 17 residues. Trimming removed 2 bases at V and 4 bases at J, with 20 bases between.